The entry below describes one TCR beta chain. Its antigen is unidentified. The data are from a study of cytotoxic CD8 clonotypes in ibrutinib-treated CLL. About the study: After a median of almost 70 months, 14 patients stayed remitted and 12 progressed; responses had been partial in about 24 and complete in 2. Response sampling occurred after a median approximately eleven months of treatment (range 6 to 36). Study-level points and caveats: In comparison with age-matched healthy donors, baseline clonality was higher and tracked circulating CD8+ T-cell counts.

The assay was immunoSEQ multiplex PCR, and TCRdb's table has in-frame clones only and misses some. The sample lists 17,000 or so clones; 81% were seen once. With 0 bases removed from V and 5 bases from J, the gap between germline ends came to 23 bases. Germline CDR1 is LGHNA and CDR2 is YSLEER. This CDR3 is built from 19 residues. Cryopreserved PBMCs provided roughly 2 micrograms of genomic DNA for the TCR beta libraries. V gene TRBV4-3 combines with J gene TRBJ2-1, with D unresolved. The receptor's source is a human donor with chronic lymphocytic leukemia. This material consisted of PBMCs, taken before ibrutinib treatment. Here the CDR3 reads CASSQDIWSGRPINNEQFF. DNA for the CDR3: TGCGCCAGCAGCCAAGATATTTGGAGTGGGCGACCCATCAACAATGAGCAGTTCTTC.